Listed below are T cell receptor beta chains from one sample, sequenced in a study of shared clonotypes between healthy human individuals. The data were produced by immunoSEQ multiplex PCR, yet TCRdb's version contains in-frame clones alone and is incomplete. This sample carries around 700,000 clones, approximately 73% of them seen once, and the ten largest clones take 1.5% to 2%. The sequencing sample was made of memory CD4+ T cells sorted from blood. The receptor source for this set is a woman under 40 in good health. Both conserved end residues are part of each CDR3. D genes are given only for firm matches. For some rows the clone size is stated as once, few or many, or as a class when expanded; others skip it.

j_gene,d_gene,abundance,v_gene,CDR3aa,CDR3nt
TRBJ2-2,TRBD2,-,TRBV5-1,CASSLAELAGMLTGELFF,TGCGCCAGCAGCTTGGCCGAGCTAGCGGGAATGTTAACCGGGGAGCTGTTTTTT
TRBJ1-1,-,-,TRBV6-5,CASSYSSPGGEAFF,TGTGCCAGCAGTTACTCGAGTCCCGGGGGTGAAGCTTTCTTT
TRBJ2-3,-,-,TRBV7-8,CASSSGGGGGTQYF,TGTGCCAGCAGCTCCGGAGGTGGGGGAGGTACGCAGTATTTT
TRBJ1-3,-,-,TRBV30,CAWTGNSGNTIYF,TGTGCCTGGACAGGGAACTCTGGAAACACCATATATTTT
TRBJ2-7,-,-,TRBV28,CASSLPQRAKNPYEQYF,TGTGCCAGCAGTTTACCACAGCGGGCCAAAAACCCCTACGAGCAGTACTTC
TRBJ2-5,TRBD1,few,TRBV4-1,CASSQDGDSIRETQYF,TGCGCCAGCAGCCAAGATGGGGACAGTATTCGAGAGACCCAGTACTTC
TRBJ1-5,-,few,TRBV7-2,CASSFKTNQPQHF,TGTGCCAGCAGCTTCAAAACTAATCAGCCCCAGCATTTT
TRBJ1-4,-,-,TRBV18,CASSPRGGDATNEKLFF,TGTGCCAGCTCACCAAGAGGAGGGGACGCAACTAATGAAAAACTGTTTTTT
TRBJ2-7,TRBD1,few,TRBV4-1,CASSQGTGALTYEQYF,TGCGCCAGCAGCCAAGGGACAGGGGCCCTAACCTACGAGCAGTACTTC
TRBJ2-7,-,-,TRBV15,CATSRDFGISYEQYF,TGTGCCACCAGCAGAGATTTCGGGATCTCCTACGAGCAGTACTTC
TRBJ2-7,-,-,TRBV7-6,CASSLGGSASPYEQYF,TGTGCCAGCAGCTTAGGGGGCAGTGCTTCGCCCTACGAGCAGTACTTC
TRBJ2-1,TRBD2,-,TRBV10-2,CASSDPSGTSYNEQFF,TGCGCCAGCAGTGACCCATCCGGGACTAGCTACAATGAGCAGTTCTTC
TRBJ1-4,-,-,TRBV27,CASSSYTGREKLFF,TGTGCCAGCAGTTCTTACACAGGGAGGGAAAAACTGTTTTTT
TRBJ2-1,TRBD2,-,TRBV9,CASSGSGSAYNEQFF,TGTGCCAGCAGCGGGAGCGGGAGTGCGTACAATGAGCAGTTCTTC
TRBJ1-1,-,-,TRBV7-9,CASSLAQGTEAFF,TGTGCCAGCAGCTTAGCGCAGGGAACTGAAGCTTTCTTT
TRBJ1-4,TRBD1,-,TRBV25-1,CASSEYNRGSTNEKLFF,TGTGCCAGCAGTGAATATAACAGGGGATCAACTAATGAAAAACTGTTTTTT
TRBJ1-1,-,-,TRBV20-1,CSAIMNTEAFF,TGCAGTGCTATTATGAACACTGAAGCTTTCTTT
TRBJ2-5,-,-,TRBV6-5,CASSYGGGSRETQYF,TGTGCCAGCAGTTACGGGGGAGGCTCCCGCGAGACCCAGTACTTC
TRBJ2-5,-,-,TRBV28,CASSSNVGVGETQYF,TGTGCCAGCAGTTCCAACGTAGGGGTGGGAGAGACCCAGTACTTC